What follows are 32 T cell receptor beta chains derived from one specimen sequenced in a study of cytomegalovirus exposure and HLA in healthy donors. Sequencing was performed with immunoSEQ multiplex PCR; in TCRdb, only in-frame clones are kept and a portion is missing. The data show under 150,000 clones, with approximately 86% seen just once and roughly 9% held by the top ten. Sequenced material: PBMCs. Receptors originate from a man aged 18 to 30 in good health and CMV-seropositive.

This chain uses TRBV25-1 with TRBJ2-5, with 10 nucleotides matching TRBD1. With the DNA end fitting TRBJ2-7 better, the J assignment may be wrong. CDR1 and CDR2 (germline): MGHDK, SYGVNS. This CDR3 has 14 amino acids. In DNA, the CDR3 is TGTGCCAGCAGAGAGACAGGGGGCGGCTACGAGCAGTACTTC. Translated: CASRETGGGYEQYF.

V gene TRBV27 combines with J gene TRBJ2-1; TRBD1 might be the D (5 bases). Germline V gene sequence: CDR1 MNHEY, CDR2 SMNVEV (reference sequence). Trimming shortened V by 6 bases and J by 2 bases, and 11 bases separated the two germline ends. This CDR3 comprises 14 residues. The CDR3 loop reads CASRAGRTYNEQFF. For the CDR3, the DNA is TGTGCCAGCAGGGCAGGGCGCACCTACAATGAGCAGTTCTTC.

This clone has a single count. This chain uses TRBV4-1 with TRBJ2-7, with 7 bases matching TRBD1. CDR3 length: 14 amino acids. Germline values: CDR1 MGHRA, CDR2 YSYEKL. J gave up 3 bases and V 2 bases, and 4 bases lay outside the gene matches. The CDR3 DNA is TGCGCCAGCAGCCAAACGACAGGGATCTACGAGCAGTACTTC. Its protein is CASSQTTGIYEQYF.

The count of this clone is one. The J gene is TRBJ2-1, the V gene TRBV7-6; 8 nucleotides align to TRBD2. The V and J ends lost 0 bases and 8 bases, in that order; junction bases with no gene match: 9. CDR3 size: 16 residues. Looked up from germline, CDR1 is SGHVS and CDR2 is FNYEAQ. The CDR3: CASSLALGRALHEQFF. The DNA for the CDR3 is TGTGCCAGCAGCTTAGCGCTCGGGAGGGCCTTACATGAGCAGTTCTTC.

The V call is TRBV19, the J call TRBJ1-5; TRBD1 is a possible D gene (5 bases). The CDR3 sequence is 13 residues long. The germline V gene has CDR1 LNHDA and CDR2 SQIVND (reference sequence). V lost 4 bases and J lost 7, with 11 bases in between. The CDR3 protein is CASSTRVDQPQHF. CDR3 sequence (DNA): TGTGCCAGTAGTACCAGGGTAGACCAGCCCCAGCATTTT.

V gene TRBV6-5 combines with J gene TRBJ1-1; a weak D match, TRBD1 (6 bases). CDR3 length equals 13 residues. V shed 2 bases and J shed 4 bases, with 8 bases lying between them. Germline loops: CDR1 MNHEY, CDR2 SVGAGI. The CDR3 DNA follows: TGTGCCAGCAGTTACATCAGGGGCACTGAAGCTTTCTTT. It is translated as CASSYIRGTEAFF.

In DNA form, the CDR3 reads TGCGCCAGCAGTGAGCGGGAGACCCAGTACTTC. Translating it yields CASSERETQYF. The chain links TRBV10-2 to TRBJ2-5; D gene ambiguous. The CDR3 has 11 amino acids. CDR1 WSHSY and CDR2 SAAADI come from the germline V gene. With 2 bases removed from V and 5 bases from J, the gap between germline ends came to 3 bases.

This chain uses TRBV2 with TRBJ2-3; tentative D call: TRBD1 (6 bases). Germline-derived CDR1 and CDR2 are SNHLY and FYNNEI. The CDR3 is made up of 20 amino acids. V gave up 4 bases and J gave up 3 bases, with 29 bases separating them. The DNA of the CDR3 is TGTGCCAGCAGTGGGGGTGGACAGAGAGGATCGACGGGATTTACAGATACGCAGTATTTT. Amino acid sequence: CASSGGGQRGSTGFTDTQYF.

This clone was detected only a few times. The chain's CDR3 is CASGDECLNTEAFF. In DNA form, the CDR3 reads TGCGCCAGCGGAGACGAGTGTTTGAACACTGAAGCTTTCTTT. This chain links TRBV10-1 with TRBJ1-1, with no clear D. Trimming removed 8 bases from V and 0 bases from J, with 13 bases in between. The CDR3 contains 14 residues. Germline V gene data show CDR1 as WNHNN and CDR2 as SYGVQD (reference sequence).

The chain is built from TRBV19 and TRBJ1-5; D call uncertain. The CDR3 loop spans 14 amino acids. Germline-derived CDR1 and CDR2 are LNHDA and SQIVND (reference sequence). Trimming left V 5 bases short and J 0 bases short, with 8 bases between. CDR3 residues: CASSFPNSNQPQHF. The DNA of the CDR3 is TGTGCCAGTAGTTTTCCAAATAGCAATCAGCCCCAGCATTTT.

This clone appeared once. J is TRBJ2-2 and V is TRBV30, with 7 bases matching TRBD1. After removal of 2 bases from V and 5 bases from J, the junction contained 2 bases not matched to a gene. Germline V lookup: CDR1 GTSNPN, CDR2 SVGIG (reference sequence). CDR3 length: 13 residues. The CDR3 coding sequence is TGTGCCTGGAGTTTACAGGGGACCGGGGAGCTGTTTTTT. Protein sequence: CAWSLQGTGELFF.

The count of this clone is one. The CDR3 DNA sequence: TGTGCCAGCAGCGACCGGGACAGGGAGGTCACCGGGGAGCTGTTTTTT. Its protein is CASSDRDREVTGELFF. V and J are TRBV5-6 and TRBJ2-2, with 9 bases identical to TRBD1. The germline V gene has CDR1 SGHDT and CDR2 YYEEEE. The CDR3 extends over 16 amino acids. V lost 4 bases to trimming and J lost 4 bases; unmatched junction nucleotides: 8.

This clone was seen just once. The V and J genes are TRBV7-9 and TRBJ1-3; D gene uncertain. V lost 8 bases and J 4 bases, leaving 6 bases between the germline ends. The germline gives CDR1 SEHNR, CDR2 FQNEAQ (reference sequence). The CDR3 has 11 amino acids. CDR3 amino acids: CASYEGNTIYF. The CDR3 DNA follows: TGTGCCAGCTACGAGGGAAACACCATATATTTT.

This clone was detected a few times. The chain links TRBV10-1 to TRBJ2-2; D is uncertain. Trimming stripped 2 bases from V and 7 bases from J, with 8 bases between. CDR3 length equals 13 residues. Germline V gene sequence: CDR1 WNHNN, CDR2 SYGVQD (reference sequence). Here the CDR3 reads CASSERDGGELFF. CDR3 nucleotide sequence: TGCGCCAGCAGTGAGCGAGATGGCGGGGAGCTGTTTTTT.

The DNA for the CDR3 is TGTGCCAGCAGTTTGTTGGGACAGGGGGCGAACACCGGGGAGCTGTTTTTT. Its protein is CASSLLGQGANTGELFF. The chain combines TRBV27 with TRBJ2-2; 11 bases align to TRBD1. CDR1 is MNHEY, CDR2 SMNVEV, per germline (reference sequence). This CDR3 has 17 amino acids. The V and J ends lost 3 bases and 0 bases, in that order; junction bases with no gene match: 3.

The V gene is TRBV19, the J gene TRBJ1-2, with D possibly matching TRBD1 (6 bases). The CDR3 runs 15 residues. V was cut by 3 bases and J by 4 bases, with 15 bases left in between. The germline CDR1 and CDR2 sequences are LNHDA and SQIVND (reference sequence). Here the CDR3 reads CASSIQQGGSYGYTF. The CDR3 DNA follows: TGTGCCAGTAGTATTCAACAGGGTGGTAGCTATGGCTACACCTTC. Full variable domain (remainder filled in from reference TRBV19 and TRBJ1-2): DGGITQSPKYLFRKEGQNVTLSCEQNLNHDAMYWYRQDPGQGLRLIYYSQIVNDFQKGDIAEGYSVSREKKESFPLTVTSAQKNPTAFYLCASSIQQGGSYGYTFGSGTRLTVV.

This clone was seen a few times. This chain connects TRBV2 to TRBJ2-7; the D gene is possibly TRBD2 (5 bases). The CDR3 runs 12 residues. Deletions cut 8 bases from V and 7 bases from J, with 15 bases between. Germline-derived CDR1 and CDR2 are SNHLY and FYNNEI. CDR3 sequence (DNA): TGTGCCAGCTCGGTCGACCGGGGAGAGCAGTACTTC. This sequence encodes CASSVDRGEQYF.

The chain carries TRBV9 and TRBJ2-7; TRBD1 matches at 11 bases. The CDR3 spans 14 residues. Germline loops: CDR1 SGDLS, CDR2 YYNGEE. V lost 4 bases, J lost 4 bases, and 4 bases stayed unmatched. CDR3 in amino acids: CASSSGTGGYEQYF. Here the CDR3 DNA reads TGTGCCAGCAGCTCCGGGACAGGGGGGTACGAGCAGTACTTC.

The table lists this clone with a count of one. This chain uses TRBV5-6 with TRBJ2-3; D possibly corresponds to TRBD2 (6 bases). CDR1 is SGHDT, CDR2 YYEEEE, per germline. The V end was cut by 0 bases, the J end by 6 bases, with 17 bases between. This CDR3 spans 16 amino acids. The CDR3 DNA is TGTGCCAGCAGCTTGGTATTGGGGTCCGCGGGGGATACGCAGTATTTT. This codes for CASSLVLGSAGDTQYF.

The chain combines TRBV11-1 with TRBJ2-7, with 9 bases aligning to TRBD1. This CDR3 is 14 amino acids long. Germline trimming cut 5 bases from V and 3 bases from J; bases unmatched to any gene: 5. Germline V gene sequence: CDR1 SGHAT, CDR2 FQDESV (reference sequence). CDR3 bases: TGTGCCAGCAGCAGGGACAGGGAGAACTACGAGCAGTACTTC. Its translation is CASSRDRENYEQYF.

The chain combines TRBV6-1 with TRBJ1-2, with no clear D. Between the trimmed V and J ends, which lost 3 bases and 4 bases, there was a span of 9 bases. The CDR3 is 13 amino acids. Germline lookup yields CDR1 MNHNS and CDR2 SASEGT. This CDR3 is CASSEGRFYGYTF. The CDR3 DNA follows: TGTGCCAGCAGTGAGGGCAGATTCTATGGCTACACCTTC.

This clone was picked up one time. The junction shows a germline mismatch at one end, possibly a read error. The V gene is TRBV7-7, the J gene TRBJ2-2; 7 positions agree with TRBD1. The CDR3 consists of 15 residues. Per the germline V gene, CDR1 is SSHAT and CDR2 is FNYEAQ (reference sequence). The CDR3 protein is CASSARDSDTGELFF. For the CDR3, the DNA is TGTGCTAGCAGCGCCCGGGACAGTGACACCGGGGAGCTGTTTTTT.

The chain links TRBV27 to TRBJ2-7; TRBD1 might be the D (6 bases). From germline, CDR1 is MNHEY and CDR2 SMNVEV (reference sequence). Deletions cut 8 bases from V and 6 bases from J, with 14 bases between. CDR3 length equals 12 residues. DNA of the CDR3: TGTGCCAGCGGCAGGGGATCTTTCGAGCAGTACTTC. Encoded protein: CASGRGSFEQYF.

The chain employs TRBV29-1 and TRBJ2-1, with TRBD2 matching over 9 bases. J was trimmed by 8 bases and V by 5 bases; bases with no gene match: 10. The CDR3 loop spans 14 amino acids. The germline V gene has CDR1 SQVTM and CDR2 ANQGSEA. The CDR3 DNA reads TGCAGCGTTTCCCGGGGCGGGAGGGTAGATGAGCAGTTCTTC. Residues: CSVSRGGRVDEQFF.

V and J are TRBV18 and TRBJ2-5, with D perhaps TRBD1 (5 bases). Looked up from germline, CDR1 is KGHSH and CDR2 is LQKENI. V lost 1 base to trimming and J lost 3 bases, with 9 bases between them. This CDR3 comprises 14 residues. The CDR3 coding sequence is TGTGCCAGCTCACCACTTCCAGGGAAAGAGACCCAGTACTTC. The encoded protein is CASSPLPGKETQYF. The full variable domain, its missing parts supplied by reference TRBV18 and TRBJ2-5, is NAGVMQNPRHLVRRRGQEARLRCSPMKGHSHVYWYRQLPEEGLKFMVYLQKENIIDESGMPKERFSAEFPKEGPSILRIQQVVRGDSAAYFCASSPLPGKETQYFGPGTRLLVL.

V and J are TRBV5-1 and TRBJ2-1; D not certain. The V and J ends lost 0 bases and 6 bases respectively, with 10 bases between them. Germline CDR1 SGHRS, CDR2 YFSETQ. The CDR3 spans 14 residues. CDR3 loop: CASSLGLVGNEQFF. DNA for the CDR3: TGCGCCAGCAGCTTGGGTCTAGTAGGCAATGAGCAGTTCTTC. The full variable domain, rest sourced from reference TRBV5-1 and TRBJ2-1, is KAGVTQTPRYLIKTRGQQVTLSCSPISGHRSVSWYQQTPGQGLQFLFEYFSETQRNKGNFPGRFSGRQFSNSRSEMNVSTLELGDSALYLCASSLGLVGNEQFFGPGTRLTVL.

The gene calls are TRBV28 and TRBJ2-5, with a possible D match to TRBD1 (5 bases). Germline V gives CDR1 MDHEN, CDR2 SYDVKM. This CDR3 region has 13 residues. The germline V and J ends were trimmed by 6 bases and 7 bases, with 15 bases remaining between them. The CDR3 reads CASRYDSPRTQYF. The DNA for the CDR3 is TGTGCCAGCAGATATGACAGCCCCAGGACCCAGTACTTC.

This clone is a singleton in its sample. The DNA of the CDR3 is TGTGCCAGCAGCTGGACTGGACAGGGGGCCTACGAGCAGTACTTC. Translated: CASSWTGQGAYEQYF. The chain joins TRBV7-8 to TRBJ2-7; 10 bases agree with TRBD1. The length of the CDR3 is 15 residues. CDR1 and CDR2 from the germline V gene are SGHVS and FQNEAQ. With V trimmed by 4 bases and J by 2 bases, 5 bases remained unmatched.

The CDR3 sequence is CASSSGTGNQPQHF. CDR3 coding DNA: TGCGCCAGCAGCTCAGGGACAGGGAATCAGCCCCAGCATTTT. This chain uses TRBV5-1 with TRBJ1-5, with 9 bases identical to TRBD1. The CDR3 covers 14 residues. After removal of 3 bases from V and 4 bases from J, the junction contained 2 bases not matched to a gene. Germline values: CDR1 SGHRS, CDR2 YFSETQ.

This chain uses TRBV9 with TRBJ1-6, with TRBD1 identical over 10 bases. J lost 6 bases, V lost 3 bases, and 3 bases had no gene match. The CDR3 has 15 amino acids. From germline, CDR1 is SGDLS and CDR2 YYNGEE. This chain's CDR3 is CASSEDRGFNSPLHF. The CDR3 region has the DNA TGTGCCAGCAGCGAGGACAGGGGGTTTAATTCACCCCTCCACTTT.

The V and J genes are TRBV10-3 and TRBJ2-5, with D tentatively TRBD1 (6 bases). The V gene lost 0 bases and the J gene lost 2 bases, with 7 bases spanning the gap. The germline CDR1 and CDR2 sequences are ENHRY and SYGVKD. CDR3 length equals 14 residues. The CDR3 sequence is CAISESRGQETQYF. CDR3 bases: TGTGCCATCAGTGAGTCGAGGGGGCAAGAGACCCAGTACTTC.

The chain recombines TRBV5-1 with TRBJ2-1; D gene uncertain. The germline V and J ends were trimmed by 3 bases and 6 bases, with 10 bases remaining between them. The CDR3 contains 13 residues. The germline V gene encodes CDR1 SGHRS and CDR2 YFSETQ. The chain's CDR3 is CASSSAFLNEQFF. DNA of the CDR3: TGCGCCAGCAGCTCCGCGTTCCTCAATGAGCAGTTCTTC. Supplemented by reference TRBV5-1 and TRBJ2-1, the full variable domain reads KAGVTQTPRYLIKTRGQQVTLSCSPISGHRSVSWYQQTPGQGLQFLFEYFSETQRNKGNFPGRFSGRQFSNSRSEMNVSTLELGDSALYLCASSSAFLNEQFFGPGTRLTVL.